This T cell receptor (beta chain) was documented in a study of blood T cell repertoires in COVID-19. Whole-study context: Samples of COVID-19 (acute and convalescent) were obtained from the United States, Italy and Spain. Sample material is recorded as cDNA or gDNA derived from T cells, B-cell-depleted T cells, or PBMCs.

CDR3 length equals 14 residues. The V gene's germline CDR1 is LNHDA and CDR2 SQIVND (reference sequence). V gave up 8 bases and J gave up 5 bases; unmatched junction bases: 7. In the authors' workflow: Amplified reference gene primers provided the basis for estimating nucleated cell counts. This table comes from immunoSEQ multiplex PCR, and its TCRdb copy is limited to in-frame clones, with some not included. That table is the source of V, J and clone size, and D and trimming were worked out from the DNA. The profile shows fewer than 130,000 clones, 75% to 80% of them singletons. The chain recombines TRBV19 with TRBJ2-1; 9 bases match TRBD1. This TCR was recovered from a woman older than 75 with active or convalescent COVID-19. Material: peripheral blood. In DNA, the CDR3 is TGTGCCAGTTCCGGGACAGGGACTAACAATGAGCAGTTCTTC. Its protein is CASSGTGTNNEQFF.